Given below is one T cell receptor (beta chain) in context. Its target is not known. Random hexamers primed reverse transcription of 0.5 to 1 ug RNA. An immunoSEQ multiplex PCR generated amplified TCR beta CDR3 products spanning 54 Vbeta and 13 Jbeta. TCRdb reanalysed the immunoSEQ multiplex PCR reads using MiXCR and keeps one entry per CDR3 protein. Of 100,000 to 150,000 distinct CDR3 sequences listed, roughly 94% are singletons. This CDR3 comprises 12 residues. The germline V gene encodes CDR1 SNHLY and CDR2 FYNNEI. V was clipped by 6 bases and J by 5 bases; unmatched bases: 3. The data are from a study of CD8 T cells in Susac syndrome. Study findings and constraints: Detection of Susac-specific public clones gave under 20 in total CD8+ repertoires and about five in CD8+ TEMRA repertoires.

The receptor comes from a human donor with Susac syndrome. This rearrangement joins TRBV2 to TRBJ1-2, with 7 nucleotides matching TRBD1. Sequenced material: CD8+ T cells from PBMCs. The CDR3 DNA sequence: TGTGCCAGCAGACCAGGGGGATATGGCTACACCTTC. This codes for CASRPGGYGYTF.